The clone carrying this T cell receptor (beta chain) was detected only a few times. Amplification of TCR beta CDR3 regions used RNA as the template. The TCR CDR3 first-round RT-PCR relied on the HTBI primer set. One entry per CDR3 protein, called by TCRdb with MiXCR from the multiplex PCR reads. The sample lists 650,000 to 850,000 distinct CDR3 sequences; around 19% were seen once. The data originate from a study of T cells in Graves' hyperthyroidism and ophthalmopathy. V gave up 2 bases and J gave up 5 bases, with 15 bases separating them. CDR3 size: 15 residues. Germline CDR1 PRHDT, CDR2 FYEKMQ (reference sequence).

Input material: blood. The sequence came from a woman aged 45-60 years with Graves' hyperthyroidism that later progressed to Graves' ophthalmopathy. The chain is built from TRBV13 and TRBJ2-5; D is possibly TRBD1 (5 bases). Here the CDR3 DNA reads TGTGCCAGCAGCTTACGAGGACACGGCCGGGAGACCCAGTACTTC. This codes for CASSLRGHGRETQYF.